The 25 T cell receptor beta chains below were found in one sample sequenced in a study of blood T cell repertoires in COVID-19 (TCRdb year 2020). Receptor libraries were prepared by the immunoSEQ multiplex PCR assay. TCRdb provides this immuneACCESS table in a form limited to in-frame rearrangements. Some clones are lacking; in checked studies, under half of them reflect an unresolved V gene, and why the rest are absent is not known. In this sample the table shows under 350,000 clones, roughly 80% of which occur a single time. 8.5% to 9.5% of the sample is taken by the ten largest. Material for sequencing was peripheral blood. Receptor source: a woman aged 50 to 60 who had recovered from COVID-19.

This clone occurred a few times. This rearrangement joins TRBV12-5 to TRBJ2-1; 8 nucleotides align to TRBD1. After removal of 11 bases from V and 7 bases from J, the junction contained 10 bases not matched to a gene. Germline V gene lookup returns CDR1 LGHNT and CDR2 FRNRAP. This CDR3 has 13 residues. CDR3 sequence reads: CAQTGTGNNEQFF. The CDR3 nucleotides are TGTGCTCAGACCGGGACAGGTAATAATGAGCAGTTCTTC.

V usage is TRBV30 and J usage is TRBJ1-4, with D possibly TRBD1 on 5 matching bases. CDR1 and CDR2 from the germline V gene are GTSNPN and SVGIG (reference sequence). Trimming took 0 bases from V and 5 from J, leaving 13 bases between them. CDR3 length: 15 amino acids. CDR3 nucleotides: TGTGCCTGGAGTGTAGGATGGGGGGAGAATGAAAAACTGTTTTTT. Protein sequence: CAWSVGWGENEKLFF.

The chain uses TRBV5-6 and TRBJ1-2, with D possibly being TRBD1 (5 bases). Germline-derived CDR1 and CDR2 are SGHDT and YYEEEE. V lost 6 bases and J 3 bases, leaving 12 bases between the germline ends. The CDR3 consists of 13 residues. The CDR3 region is CASTPGGYYGYTF. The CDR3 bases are TGTGCCAGCACCCCGGGGGGGTACTATGGCTACACCTTC.

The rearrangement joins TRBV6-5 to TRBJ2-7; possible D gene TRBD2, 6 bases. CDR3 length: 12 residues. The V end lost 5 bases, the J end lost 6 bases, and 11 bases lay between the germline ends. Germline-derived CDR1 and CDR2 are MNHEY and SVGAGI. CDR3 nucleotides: TGTGCCAGCAGTCCCCGGGGGATCGAGCAGTACTTC. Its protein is CASSPRGIEQYF.

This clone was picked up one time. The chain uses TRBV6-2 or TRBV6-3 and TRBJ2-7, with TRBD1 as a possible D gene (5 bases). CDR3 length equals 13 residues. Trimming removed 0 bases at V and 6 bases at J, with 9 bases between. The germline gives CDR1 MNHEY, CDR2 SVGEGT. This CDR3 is CASSYSTEVEQYF. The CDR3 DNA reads TGTGCCAGCAGTTACTCGACAGAAGTCGAGCAGTACTTC.

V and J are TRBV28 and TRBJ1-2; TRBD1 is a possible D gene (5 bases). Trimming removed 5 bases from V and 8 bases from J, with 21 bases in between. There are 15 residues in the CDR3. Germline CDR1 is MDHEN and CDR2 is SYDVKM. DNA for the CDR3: TGTGCCAGCAGTCTAAGGGGCCCAACTTCCCTGGGCTACACCTTC. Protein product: CASSLRGPTSLGYTF.

The CDR3 coding sequence is TGTGCCAGTAGTGTCATAGAAGCGGGGAGGCGGGATACGCAGTATTTT. This sequence encodes CASSVIEAGRRDTQYF. The genes are TRBV19 and TRBJ2-3; the match to TRBD2 covers 7 bases. The V segment lost 5 bases and the J segment 6 bases; nucleotides outside the gene matches: 14. The CDR3 runs to 16 residues. Germline V gene data show CDR1 as LNHDA and CDR2 as SQIVND (reference sequence).

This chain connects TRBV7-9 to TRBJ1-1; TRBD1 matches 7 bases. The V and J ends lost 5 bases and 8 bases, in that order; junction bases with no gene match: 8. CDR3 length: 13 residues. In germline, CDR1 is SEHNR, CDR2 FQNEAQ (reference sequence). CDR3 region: CASSRPAGGEAFF. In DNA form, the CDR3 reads TGTGCCAGCAGCCGCCCGGCAGGGGGAGAAGCTTTCTTT.

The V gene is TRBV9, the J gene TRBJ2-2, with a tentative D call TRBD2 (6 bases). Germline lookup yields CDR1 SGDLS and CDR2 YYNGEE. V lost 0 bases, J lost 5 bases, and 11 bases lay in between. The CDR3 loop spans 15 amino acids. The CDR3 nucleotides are TGTGCCAGCAGCGTAGGCCCGGGAGATACCGGGGAGCTGTTTTTT. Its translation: CASSVGPGDTGELFF.

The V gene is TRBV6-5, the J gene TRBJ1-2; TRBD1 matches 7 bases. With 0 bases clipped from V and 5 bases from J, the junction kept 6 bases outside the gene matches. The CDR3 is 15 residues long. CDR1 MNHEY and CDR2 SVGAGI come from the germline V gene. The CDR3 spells CASSYSFTGVYGYTF. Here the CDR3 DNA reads TGTGCCAGCAGTTACTCTTTTACAGGGGTTTATGGCTACACCTTC.

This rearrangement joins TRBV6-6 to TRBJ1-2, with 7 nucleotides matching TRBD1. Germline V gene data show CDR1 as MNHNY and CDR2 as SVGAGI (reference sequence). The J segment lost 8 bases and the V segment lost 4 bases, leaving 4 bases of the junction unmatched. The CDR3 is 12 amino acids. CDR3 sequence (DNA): TGTGCCAGCAGTTCGACAGGGAGAGGCTACACCTTC. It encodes CASSSTGRGYTF.

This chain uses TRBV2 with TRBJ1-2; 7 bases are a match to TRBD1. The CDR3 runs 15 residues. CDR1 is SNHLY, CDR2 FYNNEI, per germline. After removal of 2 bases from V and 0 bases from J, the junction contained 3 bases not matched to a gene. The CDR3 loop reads CASSESGQSNYGYTF. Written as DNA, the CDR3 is TGTGCCAGCAGTGAATCGGGACAGTCTAACTATGGCTACACCTTC.

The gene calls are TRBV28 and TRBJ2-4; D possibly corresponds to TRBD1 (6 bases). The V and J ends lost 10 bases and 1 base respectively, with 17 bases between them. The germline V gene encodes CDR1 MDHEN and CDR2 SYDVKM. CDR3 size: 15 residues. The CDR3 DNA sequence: TGTGCCACTGGGGAGACAGGCGCCGCCAAAAACATTCAGTACTTC. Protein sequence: CATGETGAAKNIQYF.

The CDR3 bases are TGTGCCAGCATCTTAGCGGGAGTCTCCTACGAGCAGTACTTC. Amino acid sequence: CASILAGVSYEQYF. The chain joins TRBV28 to TRBJ2-7; 9 bases match TRBD2. Per the germline V gene, CDR1 is MDHEN and CDR2 is SYDVKM. CDR3 length: 14 amino acids. The junction had 4 bases not matched to a gene; V was cut back by 7 bases and J by 0 bases.

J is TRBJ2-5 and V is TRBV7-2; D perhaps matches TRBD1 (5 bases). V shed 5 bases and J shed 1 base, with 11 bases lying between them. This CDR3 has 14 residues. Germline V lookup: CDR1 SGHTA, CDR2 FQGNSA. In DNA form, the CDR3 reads TGTGCCAGCAGCCCGAGGACAAGCCAAGAGACCCAGTACTTC. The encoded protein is CASSPRTSQETQYF.

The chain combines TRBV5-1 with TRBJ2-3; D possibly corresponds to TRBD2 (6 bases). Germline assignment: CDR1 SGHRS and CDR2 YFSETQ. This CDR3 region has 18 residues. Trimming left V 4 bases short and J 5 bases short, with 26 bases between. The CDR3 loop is CASSPTPSPVGGRDTQYF. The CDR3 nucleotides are TGCGCCAGCAGCCCCACACCATCGCCGGTGGGGGGTCGAGATACGCAGTATTTT.

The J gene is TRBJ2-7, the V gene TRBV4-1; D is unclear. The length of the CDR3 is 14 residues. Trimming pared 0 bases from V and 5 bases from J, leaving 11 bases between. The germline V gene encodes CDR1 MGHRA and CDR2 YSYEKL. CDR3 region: CASSQDPLLDEQYF. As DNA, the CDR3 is TGCGCCAGCAGCCAAGATCCCCTCCTTGACGAGCAGTACTTC.

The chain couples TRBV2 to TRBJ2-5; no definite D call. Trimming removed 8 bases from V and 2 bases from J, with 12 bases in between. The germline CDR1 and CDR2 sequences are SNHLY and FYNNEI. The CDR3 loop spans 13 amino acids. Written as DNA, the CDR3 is TGTGCCAGCTCAGACTCGAATCAAGAGACCCAGTACTTC. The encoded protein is CASSDSNQETQYF.

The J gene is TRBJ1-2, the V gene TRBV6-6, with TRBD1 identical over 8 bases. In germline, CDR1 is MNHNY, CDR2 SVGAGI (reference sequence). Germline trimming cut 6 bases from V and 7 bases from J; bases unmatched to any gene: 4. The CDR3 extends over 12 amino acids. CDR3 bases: TGTGCCAGCAGCCCAGGGGGCTCTGGCTACACCTTC. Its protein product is CASSPGGSGYTF.

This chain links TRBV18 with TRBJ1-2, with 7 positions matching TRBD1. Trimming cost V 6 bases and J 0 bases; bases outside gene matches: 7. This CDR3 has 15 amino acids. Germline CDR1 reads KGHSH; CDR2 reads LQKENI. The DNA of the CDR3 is TGTGCCAGCTCCTCCGGGACAGCTCCTAACTATGGCTACACCTTC. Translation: CASSSGTAPNYGYTF.

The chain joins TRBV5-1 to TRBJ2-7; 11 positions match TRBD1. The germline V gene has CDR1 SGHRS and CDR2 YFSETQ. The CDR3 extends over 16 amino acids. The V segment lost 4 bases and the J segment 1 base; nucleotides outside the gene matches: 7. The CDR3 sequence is CASSAGQGARSYEQYF. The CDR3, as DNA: TGCGCCAGCAGCGCTGGACAGGGGGCTAGATCCTACGAGCAGTACTTC.

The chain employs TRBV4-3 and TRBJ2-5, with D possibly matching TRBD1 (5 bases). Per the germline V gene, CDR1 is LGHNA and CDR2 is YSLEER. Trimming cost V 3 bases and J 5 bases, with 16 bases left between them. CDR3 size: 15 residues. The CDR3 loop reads CASSQDMGYRETQYF. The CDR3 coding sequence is TGCGCCAGCAGCCAGGACATGGGATATCGGGAGACCCAGTACTTC.

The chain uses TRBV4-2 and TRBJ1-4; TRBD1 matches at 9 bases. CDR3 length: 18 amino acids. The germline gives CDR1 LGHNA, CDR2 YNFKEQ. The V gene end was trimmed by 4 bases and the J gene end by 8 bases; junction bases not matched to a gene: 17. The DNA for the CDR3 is TGTGCCAGCAGCCCAGACGCGGGACAGGGTATCGGTAAGGAAAAACTGTTTTTT. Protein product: CASSPDAGQGIGKEKLFF.

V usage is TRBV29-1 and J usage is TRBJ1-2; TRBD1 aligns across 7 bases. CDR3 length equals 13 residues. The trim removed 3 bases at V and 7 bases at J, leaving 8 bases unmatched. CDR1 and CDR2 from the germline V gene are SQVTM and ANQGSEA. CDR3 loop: CSVEEGAVGGYTF. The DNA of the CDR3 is TGCAGCGTTGAGGAGGGGGCTGTTGGTGGCTACACCTTC.

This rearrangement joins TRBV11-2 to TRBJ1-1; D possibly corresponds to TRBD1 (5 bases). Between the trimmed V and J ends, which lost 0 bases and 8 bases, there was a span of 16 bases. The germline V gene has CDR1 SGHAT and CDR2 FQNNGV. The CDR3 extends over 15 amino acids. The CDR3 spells CASSLEGRRDREAFF. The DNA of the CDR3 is TGTGCCAGCAGCTTAGAGGGTAGGAGGGACCGGGAAGCTTTCTTT.